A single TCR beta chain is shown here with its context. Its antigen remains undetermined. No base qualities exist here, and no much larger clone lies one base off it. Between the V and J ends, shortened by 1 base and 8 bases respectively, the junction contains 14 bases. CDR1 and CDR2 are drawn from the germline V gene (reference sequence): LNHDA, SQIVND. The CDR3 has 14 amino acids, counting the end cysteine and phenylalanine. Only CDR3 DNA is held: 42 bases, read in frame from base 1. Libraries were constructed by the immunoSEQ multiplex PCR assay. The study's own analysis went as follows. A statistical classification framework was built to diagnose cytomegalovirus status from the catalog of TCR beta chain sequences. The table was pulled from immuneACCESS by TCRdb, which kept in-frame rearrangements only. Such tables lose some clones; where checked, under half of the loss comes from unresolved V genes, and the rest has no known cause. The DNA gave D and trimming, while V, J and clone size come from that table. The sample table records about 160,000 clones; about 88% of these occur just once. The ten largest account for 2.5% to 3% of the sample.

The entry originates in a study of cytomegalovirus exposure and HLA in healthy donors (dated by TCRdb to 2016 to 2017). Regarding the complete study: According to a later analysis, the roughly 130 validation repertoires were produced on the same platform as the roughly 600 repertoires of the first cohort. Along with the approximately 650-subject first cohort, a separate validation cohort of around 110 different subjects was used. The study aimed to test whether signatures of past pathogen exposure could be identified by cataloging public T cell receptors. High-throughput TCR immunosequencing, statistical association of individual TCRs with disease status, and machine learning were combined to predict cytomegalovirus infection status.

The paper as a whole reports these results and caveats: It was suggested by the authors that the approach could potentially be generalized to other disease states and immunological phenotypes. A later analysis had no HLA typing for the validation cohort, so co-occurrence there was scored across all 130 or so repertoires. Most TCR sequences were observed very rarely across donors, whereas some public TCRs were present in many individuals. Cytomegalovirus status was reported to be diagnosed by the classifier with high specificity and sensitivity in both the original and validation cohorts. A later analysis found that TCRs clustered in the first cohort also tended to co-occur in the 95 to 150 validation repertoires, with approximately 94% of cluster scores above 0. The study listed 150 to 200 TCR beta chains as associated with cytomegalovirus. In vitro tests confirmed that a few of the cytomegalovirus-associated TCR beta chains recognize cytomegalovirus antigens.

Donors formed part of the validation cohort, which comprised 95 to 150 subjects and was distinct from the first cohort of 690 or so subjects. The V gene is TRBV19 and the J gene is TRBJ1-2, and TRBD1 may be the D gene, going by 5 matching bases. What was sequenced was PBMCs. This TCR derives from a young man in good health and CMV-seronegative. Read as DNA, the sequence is TGTGCCAGTAGTATAGTAACAGGAACTGGGGGCTACACCTTC. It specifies CASSIVTGTGGYTF.